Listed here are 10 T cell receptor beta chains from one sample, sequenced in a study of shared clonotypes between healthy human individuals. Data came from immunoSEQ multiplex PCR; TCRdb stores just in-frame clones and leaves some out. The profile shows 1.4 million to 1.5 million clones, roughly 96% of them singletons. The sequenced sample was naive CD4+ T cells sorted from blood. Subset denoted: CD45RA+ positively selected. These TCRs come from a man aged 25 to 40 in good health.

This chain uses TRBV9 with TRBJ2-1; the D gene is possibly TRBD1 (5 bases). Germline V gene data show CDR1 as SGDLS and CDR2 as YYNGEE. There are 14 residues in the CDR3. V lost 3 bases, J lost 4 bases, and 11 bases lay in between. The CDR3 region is CASSAETGYNEQFF. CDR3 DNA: TGTGCCAGCAGCGCCGAAACAGGATACAATGAGCAGTTCTTC.

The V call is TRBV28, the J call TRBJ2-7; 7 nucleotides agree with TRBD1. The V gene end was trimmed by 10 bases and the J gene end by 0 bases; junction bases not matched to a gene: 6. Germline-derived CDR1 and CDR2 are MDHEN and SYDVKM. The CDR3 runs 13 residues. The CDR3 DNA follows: TGTGCCACCGAGGGACAGAACTCCTACGAGCAGTACTTC. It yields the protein CATEGQNSYEQYF. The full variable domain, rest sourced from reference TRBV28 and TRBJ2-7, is DVKVTQSSRYLVKRTGEKVFLECVQDMDHENMFWYRQDPGLGLRLIYFSYDVKMKEKGDIPEGYSVSREKKERFSLILESASTNQTSMYLCATEGQNSYEQYFGPGTRLTVT.

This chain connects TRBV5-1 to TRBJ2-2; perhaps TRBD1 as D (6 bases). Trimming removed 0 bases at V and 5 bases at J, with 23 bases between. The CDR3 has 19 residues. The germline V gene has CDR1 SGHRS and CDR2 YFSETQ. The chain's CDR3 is CASSLVSTGRRVGTGELFF. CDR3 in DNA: TGCGCCAGCAGCTTGGTGTCGACAGGTAGAAGGGTTGGGACCGGGGAGCTGTTTTTT.

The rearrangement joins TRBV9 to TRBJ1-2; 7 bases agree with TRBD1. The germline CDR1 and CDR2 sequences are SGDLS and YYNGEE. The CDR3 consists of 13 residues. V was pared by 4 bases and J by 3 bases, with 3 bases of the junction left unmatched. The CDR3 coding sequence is TGTGCCAGCAGCCACGGGACAGACTATGGCTACACCTTC. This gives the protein CASSHGTDYGYTF.

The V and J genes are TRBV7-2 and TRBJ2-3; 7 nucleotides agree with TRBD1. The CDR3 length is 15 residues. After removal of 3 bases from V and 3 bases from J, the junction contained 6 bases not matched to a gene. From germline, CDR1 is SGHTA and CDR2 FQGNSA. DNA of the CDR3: TGTGCCAGCAGCTTTCTCAGGGGGAAGACAGATACGCAGTATTTT. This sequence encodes CASSFLRGKTDTQYF.

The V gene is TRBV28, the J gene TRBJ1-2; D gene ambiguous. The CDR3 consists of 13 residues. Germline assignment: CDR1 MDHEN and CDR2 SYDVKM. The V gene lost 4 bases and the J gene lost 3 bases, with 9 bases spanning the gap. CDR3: CASSSGLYYGYTF. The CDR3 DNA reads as TGTGCCAGCAGTTCGGGGTTGTACTATGGCTACACCTTC.

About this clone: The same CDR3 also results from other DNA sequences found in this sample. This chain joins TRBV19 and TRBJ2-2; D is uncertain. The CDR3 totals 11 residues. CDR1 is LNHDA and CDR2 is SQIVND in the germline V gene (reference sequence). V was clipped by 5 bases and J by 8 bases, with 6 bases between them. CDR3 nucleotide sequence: TGTGCCAGTAGTTTCGGAGGGGAGCTGTTTTTT. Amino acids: CASSFGGELFF.

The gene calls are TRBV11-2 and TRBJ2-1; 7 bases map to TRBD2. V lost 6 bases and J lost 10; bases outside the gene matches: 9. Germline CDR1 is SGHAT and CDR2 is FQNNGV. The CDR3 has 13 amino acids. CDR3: CASRLQAGVEQFF. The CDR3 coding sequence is TGTGCCAGCAGACTGCAGGCGGGGGTCGAGCAGTTCTTC.

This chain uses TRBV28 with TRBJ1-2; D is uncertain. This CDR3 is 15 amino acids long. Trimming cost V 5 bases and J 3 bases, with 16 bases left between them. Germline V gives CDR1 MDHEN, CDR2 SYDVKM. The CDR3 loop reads CASSPGEILHYGYTF. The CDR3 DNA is TGTGCCAGCAGTCCCGGGGAGATTCTACACTATGGCTACACCTTC.

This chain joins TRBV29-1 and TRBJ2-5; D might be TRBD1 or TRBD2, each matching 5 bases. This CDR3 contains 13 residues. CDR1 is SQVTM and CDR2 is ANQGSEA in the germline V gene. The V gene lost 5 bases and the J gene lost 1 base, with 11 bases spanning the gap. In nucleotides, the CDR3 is TGCAGCGTTTGCCGGGACCTCCAAGAGACCCAGTACTTC. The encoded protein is CSVCRDLQETQYF.